This T cell receptor beta chain was retrieved from a study of control samples from healthy donors and cancer patients. TCRdb's table, derived via immunoSEQ multiplex PCR, lists solely in-frame clones and lacks some. This sample yields about 18,000 clones, of which more than 70% are seen a single time; approximately 10% belongs to the top ten. V trimming: 4 bases; J trimming: 0 bases; junction bases outside the gene matches: 10. Germline loops: CDR1 SNHLY, CDR2 FYNNEI. This CDR3 is 18 amino acids long. Material: PBMCs. This clonotype was sampled from a woman in her 70s with colorectal cancer. The chain has TRBV2 and TRBJ2-7, with 12 bases that match TRBD2. The DNA of the CDR3 is TGTGCCAGCAGTGTCCCGGGACTAGCGGGCAAGGGCTCCTACGAGCAGTACTTC. Translated: CASSVPGLAGKGSYEQYF.